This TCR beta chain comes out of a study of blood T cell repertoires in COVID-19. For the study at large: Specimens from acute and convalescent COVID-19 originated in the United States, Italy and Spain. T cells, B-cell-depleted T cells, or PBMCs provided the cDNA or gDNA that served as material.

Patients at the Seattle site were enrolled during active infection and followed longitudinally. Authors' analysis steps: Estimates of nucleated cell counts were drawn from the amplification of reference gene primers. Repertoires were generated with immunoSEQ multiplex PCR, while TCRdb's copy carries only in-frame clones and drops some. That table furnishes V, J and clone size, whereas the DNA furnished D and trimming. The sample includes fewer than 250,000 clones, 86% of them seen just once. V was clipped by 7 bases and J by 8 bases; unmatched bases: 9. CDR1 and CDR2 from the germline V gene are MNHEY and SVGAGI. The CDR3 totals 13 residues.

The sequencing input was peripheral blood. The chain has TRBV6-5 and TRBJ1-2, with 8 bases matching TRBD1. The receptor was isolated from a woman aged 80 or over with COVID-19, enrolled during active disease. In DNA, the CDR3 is TGTGCCAGCACCCAGGACAGGGAAAGAGGCTACACCTTC. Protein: CASTQDRERGYTF.